The source of this T cell receptor beta chain is a study of blood T cells in healthy people across ages (dated by TCRdb to the mid-2010s). Background on the whole study: In model experiments, template switching captured roughly one uniquely barcoded TCR beta cDNA molecule for every two T cells. Using deep sequencing normalized with unique cDNA molecular identifiers, the study measured how TCR beta repertoire diversity changes with age. The donors were divided into four age groups: young (average roughly 15 years), middle-aged (approximately 39), aged (approximately 62) and long-lived (roughly 86). For two donors (one aged 18 to 30 and one aged 80 or older), the study analyzed two additional independent replicas of 1 million unique cDNA reads from the same blood draw.

Receptor amplification or capture employed 5' RACE. Instrument used: Illumina HiSeq 2500. A second roughly 7 to 12 cycle PCR used a sample-barcoded 5' primer and a J-beta primer mix. A template-switch 5' adaptor carrying 12 random nucleotides introduced a unique molecular identifier onto each TCR beta cDNA molecule. At least 2.5 million CDR3-containing paired-end reads were obtained from each sample. First-strand cDNA synthesis was performed from all RNA using the Mint cDNA synthesis kit, with priming by a TRBC-specific oligonucleotide. Following uracil-DNA glycosylase treatment, a first 18-cycle PCR with universal primers M1SS and BC2_uni_R was performed on all cDNA. Processing in the source paper ran as follows. Each sample was normalized by randomly selecting 1 million high-quality reads, each carrying a distinct molecular identifier. Reads sharing molecular identifiers were discarded rather than binned into consensus sequences. MiTCR, with a Q25 quality threshold and the strictest error-elimination algorithm, was used for CDR3 identification, clonotype clustering and error correction. A nonparametric unseen species model using Euler transformation provided a lower-bound estimate of total TCR beta diversity. TCRdb itself trimmed the public reads at Q25 with fastp, ran MiXCR and retained productive beta chains. One record per CDR3 amino acid sequence lists the most common genes and DNA. These V and J calls originate from TCRdb's pipeline instead of the authors' own analysis. The sample table shows 540,000 or so distinct CDR3 sequences, and nearly 25% are seen once. The biggest ten clones account for around 10% of the sample.

The 35 to 40 donors, aged roughly 6 to 95 years, were systemically healthy Caucasian individuals from Russia. About 10 milliliters of peripheral blood were drawn from each donor into EDTA-treated Vacutainer tubes. PBMCs were isolated by Ficoll-Paque density-gradient centrifugation, with at least 7 million obtained per sample. Total RNA, at least 6 micrograms per sample, was extracted from PBMCs with Trizol reagent. For every donor, flow cytometry on a PBMC aliquot measured the percentage of naive CD45RAhigh/CD27high T cells. Taken from cysteine to phenylalanine, the CDR3 has 17 residues. CDR3 DNA only is kept here, 51 bases in frame from base 1. Trimming accounts for 0 bases at V and 1 base at J, while the number of junction bases matched to no gene is 2. Via the germline V gene (reference sequence), CDR1 is LGHDT and CDR2 YNNKEL. Points the paper makes about the study in general: Total diversity estimates from one million sequenced T cells were considered lower bounds and underestimates. Compared with the aged group, the long-lived group had more naive CD4+ T cells, fewer expanded clones and increased TCR diversity, suggesting age selection. As age increased, observed TCR beta diversity per million T cells dropped in a roughly linear way, and a significant reduction was already evident by age roughly 40. The percentage of naive T cells measured by flow cytometry correlated strongly with observed TCR beta diversity. The CMV infection status of donors was not known, potentially confounding age-related changes in expanded clonotypes. Conclusive comparison of naive and antigen-experienced compartments was prevented by the profiling of bulk unsorted PBMCs.

Comment on this clonotype: Its antigen has not been determined. Per-base quality was not reported, and no clone a single base away is much larger than it.

These data were likewise used in another study, on T cells of mothers and their children. The other study reports the following: Donors were nine systemically healthy Caucasian individuals: three mothers and their six children. cDNA synthesis consumed the entire amount of extracted RNA, loaded at about 1.5 ug RNA in each 15 ul reaction. In the second PCR, the M1S primer introduced both the sample barcodes and 2-4 random nucleotides. Each mother yielded over 9.5 million TCR beta CDR3 reads and each child a few million reads. TCR recombination output is similarly shaped by thymic selection in related and unrelated pairs, with a minor effect exerted by inherited differences. Normalized repertoire overlap was always slightly but never significantly higher in related than unrelated mother-child pairs. Persistent microchimeric T cell clones were not detected, at a sensitivity of 85 to 100 clones per million clonotypes. To look for features that set related mother-child pairs apart from unrelated individuals, the researchers ran deep NGS to compare the TCR beta repertoires of mothers and children. Mothers averaged approximately 40 +/- 4 years of age and children averaged roughly 12 +/- 4 years. After adapters were ligated using NEBNext reagents, the libraries underwent 100+100 nt paired-end sequencing on an Illumina HiSeq 2000. To prevent cross-contamination, the mother and child libraries were prepared a month apart and were sequenced in separate runs. For each donor, between about 450,000 and 2,300,000 distinct TCR beta clonotypes were identified. Naive TCR beta clonotypes were estimated from low-frequency clonotypes matched to each donor's FACS-determined naive share, without sorting.

The clonotype was recovered from a boy younger than 18 in good health. The sequenced sample consisted of blood. The V gene is TRBV3-1 and the J gene is TRBJ2-2; TRBD2 aligns with 10 central bases. This receptor has the CDR3 CASSQDGLAENTGELFF. Read as DNA, the sequence is TGTGCCAGCAGCCAAGATGGACTAGCGGAGAACACCGGGGAGCTGTTTTTT.